The rows below give T cell receptor beta chains drawn from one sample of a study of cytomegalovirus exposure and HLA in healthy donors. Repertoires were generated with immunoSEQ multiplex PCR, while TCRdb's copy carries only in-frame clones and drops some. Of about 74,000 clones listed, 94% were seen once; the top ten hold about 1.6%. The sequencing sample was made of PBMCs. These TCRs come from a man aged 18-30 years in good health and CMV-seropositive. CDR3s leave out the opening cysteine and the closing phenylalanine or tryptophan. Expanded clones are given a class, and other clones once, few, many or no size at all.

size: -
J: TRBJ2-5
V: TRBV19
CDR3: ASRQGADQETQY

size: -
J: TRBJ2-7
V: TRBV27
CDR3: ASSVGQTYEQY

size: -
J: TRBJ1-1
V: TRBV25-1
CDR3: ASSETQGSEAF

size: -
J: TRBJ1-5
V: TRBV27
CDR3: ASSLDRVNQPQH

size: -
J: TRBJ2-5
V: TRBV19
CDR3: APRTGGQETQY

size: -
J: TRBJ2-3
V: TRBV25-1
CDR3: ASSDRDRSTDTQY

size: -
J: TRBJ2-7
V: TRBV5-1
CDR3: ASSLAGTRLYEQY

size: -
J: TRBJ2-2
V: TRBV2
CDR3: ASRPRQENTGELF

size: -
J: TRBJ1-2
V: TRBV6-1
CDR3: ASSGGRNYGYT

size: -
J: TRBJ2-5
V: TRBV7-9
CDR3: ASSPLGHRETQY

size: -
J: TRBJ1-3
V: TRBV6-5
CDR3: ASSYRDRGSGNTIY

size: -
J: TRBJ2-3
V: TRBV6-4
CDR3: ASSDGGRGHSTDTQY

size: -
J: TRBJ2-2
V: TRBV10-3
CDR3: AISEGRGTSHKKNTGELF

size: -
J: TRBJ2-6
V: TRBV2
CDR3: ASIASDRAGANVLT

size: -
J: TRBJ2-3
V: TRBV5-4
CDR3: ASSGGQDLTDTQY

size: -
J: TRBJ2-1
V: TRBV9
CDR3: ASSPTTRGSYNEQF

size: once
J: TRBJ2-1
V: TRBV18
CDR3: ASSQYIGGLAFYNEQF

size: -
J: TRBJ2-7
V: TRBV6-1
CDR3: ASSEARTSGSLGEQY

size: -
J: TRBJ2-7
V: TRBV19
CDR3: ASTLELDRNHPYEQY

size: -
J: TRBJ2-1
V: TRBV9
CDR3: ASSVYSGSSYNEQF

size: -
J: TRBJ2-3
V: TRBV28
CDR3: ATGLAGAGTQY

size: -
J: TRBJ2-2
V: TRBV7-8
CDR3: ASGPSRPGMTGELF

size: -
J: TRBJ1-1
V: TRBV2
CDR3: ASSRRANTEAF

size: once
J: TRBJ1-3
V: TRBV6-1
CDR3: ASSERRDLYSGNTIY

size: -
J: TRBJ1-2
V: TRBV7-9
CDR3: ASSSQGGQDHGYT

size: -
J: TRBJ2-7
V: TRBV29-1
CDR3: SVELTDYEQY

size: -
J: TRBJ2-1
V: TRBV2
CDR3: ASADEQF

size: -
J: TRBJ2-7
V: TRBV4-1
CDR3: ASSQDPTAYEQY

size: -
J: TRBJ2-2
V: TRBV7-3
CDR3: ASSPTGEAVSELF